The clone carrying this TCR beta chain was observed at least ten times. No antigen is known for it. This sample was taken from a study of T cell repertoires in cytomegalovirus infection. Whole-study context: Use of recently identified HLA-C-restricted and well-studied HLA-B-restricted CMV epitopes was part of the study.

Findings and caveats of the study: Based on cumulative public TCR beta family frequency, carriers of CMV plus the relevant HLA were identified. HLA-C-restricted CMV-specific TCR beta clonotypes were dominant in the ex vivo response.

With 2 bases removed from V and 9 bases from J, the gap between germline ends came to 14 bases. CDR3 length: 14 amino acids. Germline loops: CDR1 SGHTA, CDR2 FQGTGA. One entry per CDR3 protein results from TCRdb running MiXCR on the reads. This table has 450,000 to 600,000 distinct CDR3 sequences, around a third appearing once. This TCR derives from a human donor in good health (CMV status not recorded). Some clones in this sample may be carry-over from other donors' samples. Sequencing used cultured PBMCs, obtained from culture after CMV antigen stimulation. The rearrangement uses TRBV7-3 and TRBJ2-1; either TRBD1 or TRBD2 may fit D (5 bases each). The CDR3 sequence: CASSLRPGRSEQFF. CDR3 nucleotides: TGTGCCAGCAGCTTACGGCCGGGACGCAGTGAGCAGTTCTTC.